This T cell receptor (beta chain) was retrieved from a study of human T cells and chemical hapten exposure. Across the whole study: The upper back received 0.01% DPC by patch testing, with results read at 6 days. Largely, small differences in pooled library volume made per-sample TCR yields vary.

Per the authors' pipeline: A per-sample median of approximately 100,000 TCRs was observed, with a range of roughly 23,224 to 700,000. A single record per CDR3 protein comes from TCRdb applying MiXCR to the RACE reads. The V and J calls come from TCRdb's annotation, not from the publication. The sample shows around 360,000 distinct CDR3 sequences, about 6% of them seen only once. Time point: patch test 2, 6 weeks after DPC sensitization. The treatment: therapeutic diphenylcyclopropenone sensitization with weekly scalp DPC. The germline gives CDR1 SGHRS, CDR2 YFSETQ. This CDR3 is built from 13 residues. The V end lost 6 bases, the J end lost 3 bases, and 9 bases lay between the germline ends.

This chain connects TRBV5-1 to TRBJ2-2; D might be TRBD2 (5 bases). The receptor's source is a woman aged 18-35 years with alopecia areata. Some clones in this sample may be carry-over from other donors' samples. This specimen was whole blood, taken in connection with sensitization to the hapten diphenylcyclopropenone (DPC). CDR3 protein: CASKLGDTGELFF. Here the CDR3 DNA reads TGCGCCAGCAAACTAGGTGACACCGGGGAGCTGTTTTTT.